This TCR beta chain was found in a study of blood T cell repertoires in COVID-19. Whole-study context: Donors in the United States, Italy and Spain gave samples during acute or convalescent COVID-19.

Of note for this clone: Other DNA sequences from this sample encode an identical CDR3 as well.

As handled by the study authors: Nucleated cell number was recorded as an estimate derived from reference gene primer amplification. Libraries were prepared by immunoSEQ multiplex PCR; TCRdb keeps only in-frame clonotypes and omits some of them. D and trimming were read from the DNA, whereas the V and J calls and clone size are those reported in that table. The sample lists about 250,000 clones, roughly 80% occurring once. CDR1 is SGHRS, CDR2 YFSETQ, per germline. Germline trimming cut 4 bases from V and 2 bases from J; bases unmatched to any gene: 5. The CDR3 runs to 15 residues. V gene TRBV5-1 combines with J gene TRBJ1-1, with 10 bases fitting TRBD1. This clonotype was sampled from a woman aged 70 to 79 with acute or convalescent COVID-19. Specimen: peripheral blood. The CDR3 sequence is CASSPRTGGNTEAFF. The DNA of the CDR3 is TGCGCCAGCAGCCCCCGGACAGGGGGAAACACTGAAGCTTTCTTT.